A selection of T cell receptor beta chains follows, all from one sample in a study of T cells in Graves' hyperthyroidism and ophthalmopathy. TCRdb re-called the multiplex PCR reads with MiXCR, one entry per CDR3 protein. Of 450,000 to 550,000 distinct CDR3 sequences listed, approximately 25% are singletons. The sample comprised blood. These TCRs come from a young woman with Graves' ophthalmopathy. Both conserved end residues are part of each CDR3. The order of the fields is D gene, V gene, J gene, clone size, CDR3 DNA, CDR3 protein. D genes are given only for firm matches. Clone size is stated in some rows and not others, as once, few, many or a class when expanded.

D: -; V: TRBV6-2/TRBV6-3; J: TRBJ1-2; size: -; DNA: TGTGCCACCCGGCTGAGCTATGGCTACACCTTC; CDR3: CATRLSYGYTF
D: -; V: TRBV20-1; J: TRBJ1-1; size: many; DNA: TGCAGTGCTAGGCCCAGGGACGACACTGAAGCTTTCTTT; CDR3: CSARPRDDTEAFF
D: TRBD1; V: TRBV25-1; J: TRBJ1-1; size: -; DNA: TGTGCCAGCAGTGAACCCAGGACAGGGAGGACTGAAGCTTTCTTT; CDR3: CASSEPRTGRTEAFF
D: -; V: TRBV29-1; J: TRBJ2-5; size: -; DNA: TGCAGCGGTGGATATGTAATCGGGGAGACCCAGTACTTC; CDR3: CSGGYVIGETQYF
D: -; V: TRBV6-5; J: TRBJ2-2; size: -; DNA: TGTGCCAGCAGTTACCAGGGGGGGACCGGGGAGCTGTTTTTT; CDR3: CASSYQGGTGELFF
D: TRBD1; V: TRBV15; J: TRBJ1-5; size: -; DNA: TGTGCCACCAGGATGACAGGGGAACGTGGGCAGCCCCAGCATTTT; CDR3: CATRMTGERGQPQHF
D: TRBD1; V: TRBV6-2/TRBV6-3; J: TRBJ1-5; size: many; DNA: TGTGCCAGCAGTCGACAGGGATTCAATCAGCCCCAGCATTTT; CDR3: CASSRQGFNQPQHF
D: TRBD1; V: TRBV12-3/TRBV12-4; J: TRBJ1-2; size: -; DNA: TGTGCCAGCAACTCCGGGCGACAGGGCCATGGCTACACCTTC; CDR3: CASNSGRQGHGYTF
D: -; V: TRBV4-3; J: TRBJ1-2; size: many; DNA: TGCGCCAGCAGCCAAGACAGGGGTTGGAATGGCTACACCTTC; CDR3: CASSQDRGWNGYTF
D: -; V: TRBV6-2/TRBV6-3; J: TRBJ2-7; size: -; DNA: TGTGCCAGCAGTTACACCGTATCCTACGAGCAGTACTTC; CDR3: CASSYTVSYEQYF
D: -; V: TRBV7-2; J: TRBJ1-1; size: many; DNA: TGTGCCAGCAGCTCAAGACAGGTTTGGGGCAGGTACACTGAAGCTTTCTTT; CDR3: CASSSRQVWGRYTEAFF
D: -; V: TRBV9; J: TRBJ2-2; size: -; DNA: TGTGCCAGCAGCCCCCCGATACAGGGTCACACCGGGGAGCTGTTTTTT; CDR3: CASSPPIQGHTGELFF
D: -; V: TRBV9; J: TRBJ1-2; size: once; DNA: TGTGCCAGCAGCTCCGGACAGAGGGCTGGCTACACCTTC; CDR3: CASSSGQRAGYTF
D: -; V: TRBV3-1; J: TRBJ2-2; size: many; DNA: TGTGCCAGCAGCCAAGCCCGAAGTGGGGAGCTGTTTTTT; CDR3: CASSQARSGELFF
D: TRBD1; V: TRBV19; J: TRBJ1-5; size: -; DNA: TGTGCCAGTAGTAGGTTAGCGGGACAGGGTGCTCAGCCCCAGCATTTT; CDR3: CASSRLAGQGAQPQHF
D: -; V: TRBV20-1; J: TRBJ1-1; size: -; DNA: TGCAGTGCGCCTACTCGGGGGATTGAAGCTTTCTTT; CDR3: CSAPTRGIEAFF
D: -; V: TRBV2; J: TRBJ2-7; size: many; DNA: TGTGCCAGCAGCGGACAGATCTACGAGCAGTACTTC; CDR3: CASSGQIYEQYF
D: -; V: TRBV10-2; J: TRBJ1-2; size: many; DNA: TGCGCCAGCAGTGAGGCGAGGGTAAGGTATGGCTACACCTTC; CDR3: CASSEARVRYGYTF
D: -; V: TRBV20-1; J: TRBJ2-2; size: few; DNA: TGCAGTGCTAGAACTCAGACAGAGTCCTCCGGGGAGCTGTTTTTT; CDR3: CSARTQTESSGELFF
D: TRBD2; V: TRBV11-2; J: TRBJ2-7; size: few; DNA: TGTGCCAGCAGCTCCCCGCCCGGAACTAGCGGCTCTCACGAGCAGTACTTC; CDR3: CASSSPPGTSGSHEQYF
D: TRBD1; V: TRBV10-3; J: TRBJ1-2; size: few; DNA: TGTGCCATCAGTAGACAGGGAAAGACCCTTTTAGAGGGCTACACCTTC; CDR3: CAISRQGKTLLEGYTF
D: TRBD2; V: TRBV6-2/TRBV6-3; J: TRBJ2-7; size: many; DNA: TGTGCCAGCAGTGCGGGGGATAGCTACGAGCAGTACTTC; CDR3: CASSAGDSYEQYF
D: -; V: TRBV6-5; J: TRBJ2-2; size: -; DNA: TGTGCCAGCAGTTATGAGCAGGCGATTAACACCGGGGAGCTGTTTTTT; CDR3: CASSYEQAINTGELFF